The rows below give T cell receptor beta chains drawn from one sample of a study of T-cell reconstitution after alpha-beta-depleted transplantation in children. TCRdb re-analysed the PCR reads in MiXCR, keeping a single row per CDR3 protein. This sample has fewer than 700,000 distinct CDR3 sequences, with over 10% found just once. Sample: PBMCs, mostly from graft donor cells, taken 360 days after TCRalphabeta/CD19-depleted stem cell transplant. These receptors were taken from a male patient younger than 18 who had a stem cell transplant for acute myeloid leukemia, so the T cells may come from the graft donor. Each CDR3 is given with its conserved first and last residue. Each record gives: CDR3 protein, CDR3 DNA, clone size, D gene, V gene, J gene. A D gene is named only where the DNA matches it firmly. Clone size appears in some rows only: once, few, many, or a class for an expanded clone.

CDR3 protein: CASSVGGTPYEQYF
CDR3 DNA: TGTGCCAGCAGCGTAGGCGGGACCCCCTACGAGCAGTACTTC
clone size: NA
D gene: NA
V gene: TRBV9
J gene: TRBJ2-7

CDR3 protein: CSATAKADTQYF
CDR3 DNA: TGCAGTGCTACCGCCAAGGCAGATACGCAGTATTTT
clone size: NA
D gene: NA
V gene: TRBV20-1
J gene: TRBJ2-3

CDR3 protein: CASGQGASPDTQYF
CDR3 DNA: TGTGCCAGCGGACAGGGGGCGAGCCCAGATACGCAGTATTTT
clone size: NA
D gene: TRBD1
V gene: TRBV27
J gene: TRBJ2-3

CDR3 protein: CASSYRDIDPRVTEAFF
CDR3 DNA: TGCGCCAGCAGCTACCGGGACATAGATCCAAGGGTCACTGAAGCTTTCTTT
clone size: NA
D gene: NA
V gene: TRBV5-1
J gene: TRBJ1-1

CDR3 protein: CASSNKRDKYKQETQYF
CDR3 DNA: TGTGCCAGCAGCAACAAGCGCGATAAATATAAACAAGAGACCCAGTACTTC
clone size: many
D gene: NA
V gene: TRBV5-5
J gene: TRBJ2-5

CDR3 protein: CASKQSGTGGDGYTF
CDR3 DNA: TGCGCCAGCAAACAATCCGGGACAGGGGGCGATGGCTACACCTTC
clone size: many
D gene: TRBD1
V gene: TRBV4-3
J gene: TRBJ1-2

CDR3 protein: CSVTGGNTDTQYF
CDR3 DNA: TGCAGCGTTACAGGGGGGAACACAGATACGCAGTATTTT
clone size: NA
D gene: TRBD1
V gene: TRBV29-1
J gene: TRBJ2-3

CDR3 protein: CSVSGRAGYEQYF
CDR3 DNA: TGCAGTGTAAGCGGCAGGGCGGGCTACGAGCAGTACTTC
clone size: few
D gene: NA
V gene: TRBV20-1
J gene: TRBJ2-7

CDR3 protein: CASSPTSGSNTGELFF
CDR3 DNA: TGTGCCAGCAGTCCAACTAGCGGGAGTAACACCGGGGAGCTGTTTTTT
clone size: NA
D gene: TRBD2
V gene: TRBV12-3/TRBV12-4
J gene: TRBJ2-2

CDR3 protein: CASSGDLGYEQYF
CDR3 DNA: TGTGCCAGCAGCGGAGACCTGGGCTACGAGCAGTACTTC
clone size: many
D gene: NA
V gene: TRBV9
J gene: TRBJ2-7

CDR3 protein: CASSYSDLGKTQYF
CDR3 DNA: TGTGCCAGCAGTTACTCTGACTTGGGGAAGACCCAGTACTTC
clone size: NA
D gene: NA
V gene: TRBV6-5
J gene: TRBJ2-5

CDR3 protein: CASSSLLTGETQYF
CDR3 DNA: TGTGCCAGCAGTTCCTTACTCACGGGGGAGACCCAGTACTTC
clone size: NA
D gene: NA
V gene: TRBV12-3/TRBV12-4
J gene: TRBJ2-5

CDR3 protein: CSAPTGTGRTEAFF
CDR3 DNA: TGCAGTGCCCCGACCGGGACAGGGAGGACTGAAGCTTTCTTT
clone size: NA
D gene: TRBD1
V gene: TRBV20-1
J gene: TRBJ1-1

CDR3 protein: CAWSVNGQGSTEAFF
CDR3 DNA: TGTGCCTGGAGTGTAAACGGACAGGGGAGCACTGAAGCTTTCTTT
clone size: NA
D gene: TRBD1
V gene: TRBV30
J gene: TRBJ1-1

CDR3 protein: CSVEASGRTDTQYF
CDR3 DNA: TGCAGCGTTGAGGCTAGCGGGAGGACTGATACGCAGTATTTT
clone size: NA
D gene: TRBD2
V gene: TRBV29-1
J gene: TRBJ2-3

CDR3 protein: CSAQETRARNEQYF
CDR3 DNA: TGCAGTGCCCAAGAAACTAGAGCGAGGAACGAGCAGTACTTC
clone size: NA
D gene: NA
V gene: TRBV20-1
J gene: TRBJ2-7

CDR3 protein: CSVEEGGGLKNIQYF
CDR3 DNA: TGCAGCGTTGAAGAGGGCGGGGGACTCAAAAACATTCAGTACTTC
clone size: few
D gene: TRBD2
V gene: TRBV29-1
J gene: TRBJ2-4

CDR3 protein: CASSLVRGSGDEQYF
CDR3 DNA: TGTGCCAGCAGCTTAGTCCGGGGGAGCGGCGACGAGCAGTACTTC
clone size: NA
D gene: NA
V gene: TRBV7-9
J gene: TRBJ2-7

CDR3 protein: CASSYAAGFYTDTQYF
CDR3 DNA: TGTGCCAGCAGTTACGCGGCGGGATTTTACACAGATACGCAGTATTTT
clone size: NA
D gene: NA
V gene: TRBV6-5
J gene: TRBJ2-3

CDR3 protein: CASSLRGAGLLNTGELFF
CDR3 DNA: TGTGCCAGCAGCCTCCGGGGGGCGGGACTGCTGAACACCGGGGAGCTGTTTTTT
clone size: NA
D gene: NA
V gene: TRBV11-2
J gene: TRBJ2-2

CDR3 protein: CASSLASSVFPVYEQYF
CDR3 DNA: TGTGCCAGCAGCTTAGCGTCCTCGGTTTTCCCTGTCTACGAGCAGTACTTC
clone size: NA
D gene: NA
V gene: TRBV7-2
J gene: TRBJ2-7

CDR3 protein: CASSFPLAGGIGQETQYF
CDR3 DNA: TGTGCCAGCAGCTTTCCACTAGCGGGAGGGATCGGCCAAGAGACCCAGTACTTC
clone size: few
D gene: TRBD2
V gene: TRBV11-2
J gene: TRBJ2-5

CDR3 protein: CASSSRAVLYEQYF
CDR3 DNA: TGTGCCAGCAGCTCCAGGGCTGTCCTCTACGAGCAGTACTTC
clone size: few
D gene: NA
V gene: TRBV11-1
J gene: TRBJ2-7

CDR3 protein: CASSLNMGTGNYEQYF
CDR3 DNA: TGTGCCAGCAGTTTAAATATGGGGACAGGGAACTACGAGCAGTACTTC
clone size: few
D gene: TRBD1
V gene: TRBV27
J gene: TRBJ2-7

CDR3 protein: CASSLMASRYTGELFF
CDR3 DNA: TGTGCCAGCAGCTTAATGGCCAGCCGCTACACCGGGGAGCTGTTTTTT
clone size: few
D gene: NA
V gene: TRBV7-3
J gene: TRBJ2-2